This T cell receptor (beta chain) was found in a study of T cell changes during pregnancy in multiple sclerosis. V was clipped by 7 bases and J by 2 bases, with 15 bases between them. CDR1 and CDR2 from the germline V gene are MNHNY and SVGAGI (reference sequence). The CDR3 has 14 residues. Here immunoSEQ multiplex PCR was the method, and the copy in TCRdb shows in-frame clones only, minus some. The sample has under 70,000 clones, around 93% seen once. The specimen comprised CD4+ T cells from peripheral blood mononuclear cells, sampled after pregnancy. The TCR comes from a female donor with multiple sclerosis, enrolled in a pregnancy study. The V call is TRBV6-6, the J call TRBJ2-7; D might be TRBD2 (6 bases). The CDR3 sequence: CASTGRTIAYEQYF. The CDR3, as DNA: TGTGCCAGCACCGGACGGACTATAGCCTACGAGCAGTACTTC.